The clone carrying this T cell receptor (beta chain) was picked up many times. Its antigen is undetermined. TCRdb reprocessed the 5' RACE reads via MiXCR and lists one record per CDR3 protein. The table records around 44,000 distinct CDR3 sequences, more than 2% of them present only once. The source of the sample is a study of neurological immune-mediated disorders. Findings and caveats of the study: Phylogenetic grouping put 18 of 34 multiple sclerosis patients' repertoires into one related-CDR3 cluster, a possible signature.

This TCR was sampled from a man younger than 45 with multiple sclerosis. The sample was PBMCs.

The DNA of the CDR3 is TGCAGTGCTACGGGTTACGAGCAGTACTTC. Translation gives CSATGYEQYF. The rearrangement links TRBV20-1 to TRBJ2-7; D call uncertain. This CDR3 is 10 amino acids long. Trimming took 4 bases from V and 4 from J, leaving 5 bases between them. Germline loops: CDR1 DFQATT, CDR2 SNEGSKA (reference sequence).